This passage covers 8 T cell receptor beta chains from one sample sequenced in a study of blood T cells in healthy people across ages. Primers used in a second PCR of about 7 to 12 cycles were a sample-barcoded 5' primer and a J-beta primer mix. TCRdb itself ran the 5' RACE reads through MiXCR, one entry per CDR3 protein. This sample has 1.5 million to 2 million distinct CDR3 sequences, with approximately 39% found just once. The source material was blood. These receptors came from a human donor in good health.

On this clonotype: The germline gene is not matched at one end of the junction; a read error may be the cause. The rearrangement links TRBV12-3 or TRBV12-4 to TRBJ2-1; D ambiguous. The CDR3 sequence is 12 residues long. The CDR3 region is CAGSLDDNEQFF. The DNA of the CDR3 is TGTGCCGGCAGTTTGGACGACAATGAGCAGTTCTTC.

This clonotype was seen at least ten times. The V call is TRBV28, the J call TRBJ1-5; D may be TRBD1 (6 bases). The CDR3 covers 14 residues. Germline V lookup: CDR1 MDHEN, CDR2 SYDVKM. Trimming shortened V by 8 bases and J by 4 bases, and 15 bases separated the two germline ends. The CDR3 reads CASEQGKENQPQHF. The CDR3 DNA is TGTGCCAGCGAACAGGGAAAGGAGAATCAGCCCCAGCATTTT.

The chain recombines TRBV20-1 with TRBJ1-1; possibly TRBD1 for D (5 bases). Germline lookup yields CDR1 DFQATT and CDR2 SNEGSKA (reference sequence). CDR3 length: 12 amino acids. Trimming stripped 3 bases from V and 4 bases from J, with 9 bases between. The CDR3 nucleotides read TGCAGTGCTAGTGATCAGGGCACTGAAGCTTTCTTT. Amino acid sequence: CSASDQGTEAFF.

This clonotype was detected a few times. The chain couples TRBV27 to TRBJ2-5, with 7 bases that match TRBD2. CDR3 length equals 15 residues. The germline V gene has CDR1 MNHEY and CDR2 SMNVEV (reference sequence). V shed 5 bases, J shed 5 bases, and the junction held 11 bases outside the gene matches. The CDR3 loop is CASSPQVSGEETQYF. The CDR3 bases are TGTGCCAGCAGTCCCCAAGTGAGCGGGGAGGAGACCCAGTACTTC.

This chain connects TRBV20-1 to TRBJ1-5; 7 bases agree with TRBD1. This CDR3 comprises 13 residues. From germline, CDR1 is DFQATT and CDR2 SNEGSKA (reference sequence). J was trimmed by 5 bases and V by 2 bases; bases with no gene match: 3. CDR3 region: CSARSDRDQPQHF. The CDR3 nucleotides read TGCAGTGCTAGATCCGACAGGGATCAGCCCCAGCATTTT.

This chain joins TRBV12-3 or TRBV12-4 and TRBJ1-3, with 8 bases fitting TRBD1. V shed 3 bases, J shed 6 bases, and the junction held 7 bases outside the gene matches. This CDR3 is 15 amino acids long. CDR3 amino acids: CASSFSGGVENTIYF. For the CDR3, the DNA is TGTGCCAGCAGTTTTTCAGGGGGCGTTGAAAACACCATATATTTT.

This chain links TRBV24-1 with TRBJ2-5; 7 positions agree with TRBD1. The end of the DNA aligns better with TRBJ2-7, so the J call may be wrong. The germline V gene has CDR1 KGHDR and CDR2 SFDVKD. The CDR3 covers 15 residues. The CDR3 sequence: CATSDPRTGTYEQYF. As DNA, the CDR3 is TGTGCCACCAGTGATCCTCGGACAGGAACCTACGAGCAGTACTTC.

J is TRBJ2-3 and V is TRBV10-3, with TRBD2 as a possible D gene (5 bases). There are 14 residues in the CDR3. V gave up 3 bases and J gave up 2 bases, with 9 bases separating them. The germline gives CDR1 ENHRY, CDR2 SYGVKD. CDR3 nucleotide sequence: TGTGCCATCAGTGAATACGGGGTCACAGATACGCAGTATTTT. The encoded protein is CAISEYGVTDTQYF.